One sample yielded the 8 T cell receptor beta chains listed below, sequenced in a study of control samples from healthy donors and cancer patients. Method: immunoSEQ multiplex PCR; TCRdb's copy keeps in-frame clones and lacks some. Of 150,000 to 200,000 clones detected, around nine tenths appear once; the ten largest clones hold 1.4%. Material for sequencing was blood. The receptors were sampled from a man younger than 40 in good health.

The chain combines TRBV20-1 with TRBJ2-3, with no clear D. The CDR3 has 13 amino acids. Per germline, CDR1 DFQATT and CDR2 SNEGSKA (reference sequence). Between the trimmed V and J ends, which lost 3 bases and 8 bases, there was a span of 15 bases. CDR3 residues: CSASFSTVVTQYF. The CDR3 DNA follows: TGCAGTGCTAGTTTTAGCACAGTTGTTACGCAGTATTTT.

The chain links TRBV10-3 to TRBJ1-5; D call uncertain. The V and J ends lost 3 bases and 8 bases respectively, with 8 bases between them. Germline loops: CDR1 ENHRY, CDR2 SYGVKD. CDR3 size: 12 residues. The CDR3 here is CAISEIGEPQHF. The CDR3 region has the DNA TGTGCCATCAGTGAAATTGGAGAGCCCCAGCATTTT.

The chain couples TRBV5-8 to TRBJ2-1; TRBD1 is a possible D gene (5 bases). The CDR3 has 16 residues. CDR1 is SGHTS, CDR2 YDEGEE, per germline. V was trimmed by 2 bases and J by 9 bases, leaving 21 bases between them. The CDR3 is CASSFDSFPGLTEQFF. The CDR3 DNA sequence: TGTGCCAGCAGCTTTGACTCCTTCCCAGGGTTGACTGAGCAGTTCTTC.

The CDR3 here is CASSLVLEQYF. DNA for the CDR3: TGTGCCAGCAGCCTTGTCCTCGAGCAGTACTTC. The V and J genes are TRBV11-2 and TRBJ2-7, with D unresolved. CDR3 length: 11 residues. Germline CDR1 and CDR2: SGHAT and FQNNGV. Trimming stripped 5 bases from V and 6 bases from J, with 8 bases between. Variable domain in full (rest from reference TRBV11-2 and TRBJ2-7): EAGVAQSPRYKIIEKRQSVAFWCNPISGHATLYWYQQILGQGPKLLIQFQNNGVVDDSQLPKDRFSAERLKGVDSTLKIQPAKLEDSAVYLCASSLVLEQYFGPGTRLTVT.

The rearrangement links TRBV9 to TRBJ1-3, with 7 bases lining up with TRBD1. The CDR3 contains 16 residues. Trimming cost V 0 bases and J 3 bases; bases outside gene matches: 6. Looked up from germline, CDR1 is SGDLS and CDR2 is YYNGEE. CDR3 DNA: TGTGCCAGCAGCGTAGCAGGGGGGGCTAGTGGAAACACCATATATTTT. It codes for CASSVAGGASGNTIYF.

The chain carries TRBV29-1 and TRBJ1-3; no reliable D call. Trimming cost V 4 bases and J 3 bases, with 10 bases left between them. The germline V gene has CDR1 SQVTM and CDR2 ANQGSEA. The CDR3 has 13 amino acids. DNA for the CDR3: TGCAGCGTTGCGGTGAGGGATGGAAACACCATATATTTT. Protein product: CSVAVRDGNTIYF.

The chain is built from TRBV2 and TRBJ1-1; D is unclear. This CDR3 is 13 amino acids long. Looked up from germline, CDR1 is SNHLY and CDR2 is FYNNEI. Trimming took 7 bases from V and 1 from J, leaving 10 bases between them. The CDR3 nucleotides are TGTGCCAGCACTCGGACGGAGAACACTGAAGCTTTCTTT. The encoded protein is CASTRTENTEAFF.

The V and J genes are TRBV19 and TRBJ2-1; D might be TRBD2 (5 bases). This CDR3 spans 16 amino acids. V lost 5 bases and J lost 0, with 14 bases in between. Germline V CDR1 and CDR2: LNHDA, SQIVND (reference sequence). CDR3 DNA sequence: TGTGCCAGTAGTCCCGGACTGAGGAGCTCCTACAATGAGCAGTTCTTC. This translates into CASSPGLRSSYNEQFF.